This T cell receptor (beta chain) was recovered during a study of blood T cell repertoires in COVID-19. Study summary: Collection of acute and convalescent COVID-19 samples took place in the United States, Italy and Spain.

In the original analysis: How many nucleated cells were present was estimated from reference gene primer amplification. Method: immunoSEQ multiplex PCR; TCRdb's copy keeps in-frame clones and lacks some. The V and J calls and clone size come from that table; D and trimming were worked out from the DNA. The table shows some 190,000 clones, with 85% to 90% occurring only once. V lost 7 bases to trimming and J lost 5 bases; unmatched junction nucleotides: 5. This CDR3 contains 14 residues. Germline V lookup: CDR1 LGHDT, CDR2 YNNKEL (reference sequence). This chain connects TRBV3-1 (or the pseudogene TRBV3-2) to TRBJ2-5; TRBD1 matches at 12 bases. The clonotype was recovered from a person between 65 and 79 years old with COVID-19, enrolled during active disease. Input material: peripheral blood. This chain's CDR3 is CASKGTGGFETQYF. CDR3 nucleotide sequence: TGTGCCAGCAAGGGGACAGGGGGCTTCGAGACCCAGTACTTC.